What follows describes a single TCR beta chain. Its specificity is unknown. The data are from a study of persistence of HIV-infected CD4 T cells. Study-level findings and limits: Proviral oligoclonality tracked with TCR oligoclonality within the same sorted cells.

Overlapping HIV-1 Gag 15-mer peptides at approximately 0.91 ug per peptide per mL were used. Sorted nonresponding memory CD4+ T cells were CD40L-negative, CD69-negative, CD45RO-high. Germline loops: CDR1 SGHNT, CDR2 YYREEE (reference sequence). With 4 bases removed from V and 8 bases from J, the gap between germline ends came to 12 bases. This CDR3 is built from 12 residues. Sequencing used immunoSEQ version 4 in survey mode. Clones were read by immunoSEQ multiplex PCR, and TCRdb kept only the in-frame ones, dropping some. Of under 40,000 clones in the sample, 82% are singletons; the top ten hold about a sixth.

Specimen: CD4+ T cells sorted from PBMCs after roughly 17-hour stimulation, collected from a patient who received antiretroviral therapy. The V gene is TRBV5-4, the J gene TRBJ1-1; maybe TRBD1 (5 bases). The clonotype comes from an adult woman with HIV who was CMV-seropositive. The CDR3 is CASSPGDREAFF. In DNA form, the CDR3 reads TGTGCCAGCAGCCCCGGGGACCGAGAAGCTTTCTTT. The full variable domain, completed using reference TRBV5-4 and TRBJ1-1, is ETGVTQSPTHLIKTRGQQVTLRCSSQSGHNTVSWYQQALGQGPQFIFQYYREEENGRGNFPPRFSGLQFPNYSSELNVNALELDDSALYLCASSPGDREAFFGQGTRLTVV.